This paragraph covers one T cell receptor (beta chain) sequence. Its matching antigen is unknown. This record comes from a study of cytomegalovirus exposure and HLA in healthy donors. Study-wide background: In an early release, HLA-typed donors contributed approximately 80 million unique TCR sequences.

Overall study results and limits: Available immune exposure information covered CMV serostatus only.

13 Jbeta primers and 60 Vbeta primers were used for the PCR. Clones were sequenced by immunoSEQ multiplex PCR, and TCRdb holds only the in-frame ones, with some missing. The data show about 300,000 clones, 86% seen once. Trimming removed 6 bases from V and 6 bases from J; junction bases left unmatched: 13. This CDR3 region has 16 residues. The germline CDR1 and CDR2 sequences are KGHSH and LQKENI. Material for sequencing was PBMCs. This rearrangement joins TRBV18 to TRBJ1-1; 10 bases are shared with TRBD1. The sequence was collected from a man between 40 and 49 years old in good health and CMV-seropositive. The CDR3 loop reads CASSRRTGGMGPEAFF. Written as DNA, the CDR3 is TGTGCCAGCTCCCGACGGACAGGGGGTATGGGGCCTGAAGCTTTCTTT.